This T cell receptor beta chain was retrieved from a study of cytomegalovirus exposure and HLA in healthy donors (TCRdb year 2017). For the study in its entirety: In an earlier analysis of about 560 of the donors, about 270 Gb of sequence data and 120 million or so unique TCR beta sequences from about 180 million T cells were reported. Roughly 300 gigabases of sequencing data and about 92 million unique TCR sequences made up an early release that covered approximately 650 HLA-typed donors. The genetic ancestry cluster associated with self-reported Caucasian donors included around four fifths of the roughly 360 genotyped donors. The aim of the study was to test whether cataloging public T cell receptors could identify signatures of past pathogen exposure. Using immunosequencing, the study profiled T cell repertoires from 640 or so subjects and related those repertoires to cytomegalovirus serostatus. Along with the roughly 710-subject first cohort, a separate validation cohort of over 90 different subjects was used. To predict cytomegalovirus infection status, the study combined high-throughput TCR immunosequencing, statistical association of individual TCRs with disease status, and machine learning. A later analysis re-examined previously published TCR beta repertoires from just over 650 donors and added high-resolution HLA genotyping to investigate patterns of TCR occurrence. In the later analysis, no new phenotypic data were used to find candidate immune exposures; instead, reliance was placed on TCR beta sequences and their occurrence across donors. To decide whether each TCR beta V gene segment behaved as functional or pseudogenic, an earlier analysis of some 600 of the donors relied on high-throughput TCR beta sequencing. Donor age, sex, ethnicity and CMV serostatus were compiled together with the repertoire data. In a later genetic analysis, genome-wide SNP genotypes for about 65% of the roughly 670 donors were used, and that subset was treated as a discovery cohort. All discovery cohort repertoires had been generated using a single sequencing platform. HLA typing included class I and class II loci at four-digit resolution. Typing coverage differed by locus: A, B, C, DRB1 and DQB1 were typed in about 629-640 donors, DQA1 in 500 to 550, DPA1 in nearly 610, and DPB1 in roughly 450. Roughly 5 DR-DQ haplotypes were handled as single units for association and clustering, since linkage in the cohort was strong. On average, roughly 250,000 unique TCR beta nucleotide sequences were sequenced per donor among 300 to 500 genotyped donors of the cohort, with roughly a sixth of those sequences being non-productive.

A note on this clone: The clone's antigen remains unknown. Base qualities were left out, and no much larger clone turns up one base away.

CDR3 length: 14 amino acids, cysteine to phenylalanine. Only the CDR3 DNA stays, 42 bases, in frame from base 1. V is pared back by 5 bases and J by 5 bases, with 13 bases lying between the germline termini. CDR1 and CDR2 were assigned from the germline V gene (reference sequence) as MNHEY and SMNVEV. Receptors were amplified or captured by the immunoSEQ multiplex PCR assay. For the multiplex PCR, a mixture combining 60 forward primers for TCR Vbeta segments and 13 reverse primers for TCR Jbeta segments was used. A multiplex PCR assay on genomic DNA amplified the CDR3 region of rearranged TCR beta genes. On the Illumina HiSeq System, the amplified TCR beta libraries were sequenced as 87-base-pair reads. Processing in the source paper ran as follows. A later analysis tallied around 87 million unique TCR beta chains across the 640 or so repertoires, and about 10 million of those chains were shared by two or more donors. A nearest-neighbor algorithm error-corrected the raw reads and collapsed the reads into unique sequences, merging closely related sequences to remove PCR and sequencing errors. Alignment of CDR3 sequences to IMGT reference sequences was used to assign V, D and J gene segments. Each retained sequence needed at least a six-nucleotide match to both a V gene segment and a J gene segment. A rearrangement was called productive if the CDR3 had no stop codons and remained in frame with V and J, and every other rearrangement was called non-productive. Following IMGT convention, CDR3 was defined as the stretch from the second conserved V-encoded cysteine to the conserved J-encoded phenylalanine. Sequences without an unambiguous match to a single V gene segment were excluded from the earlier analysis of 450 to 650 of the donors. An earlier analysis of fewer than 650 of the donors classified V segments as functional when productive rearrangements were above 56.7% and as segregating when the standard deviation between donors was above 5%. A statistical classification framework was built to diagnose cytomegalovirus status from the catalog of TCR beta chain sequences. A later analysis assigned V and J genes by comparing TCR nucleotide sequences with IMGT/GENE-DB human TR gene sequences. In a later analysis, CDR3 sequences and most-parsimonious VDJ recombination scenarios were assigned using the TCRdist pipeline. In a later analysis, every TCR beta chain was defined by the combination of its CDR3 amino acid sequence and its V-gene family, and reads without a unique V-gene family were dropped. In a later analysis, 500 to 700 highly shared, low-generation-probability nucleotide sequences were removed to address suspected cross-contamination and a sequencing artifact. In a later analysis, a clonal expansion index was calculated for each public chain from normalized within-repertoire ranks of inferred template counts. A later analysis computed generation probabilities with a VDJ recombination model fitted to out-of-frame rearrangements, and checked the results against IGoR. A later analysis scored TCR-TCR, TCR-HLA and TCR-CMV co-occurrence with hypergeometric tests, applying a repertoire-size bias correction to TCR pairs. To estimate false discovery rates, a later analysis permuted the HLA or CMV assignments 20 times. A later analysis grouped co-occurring TCRs with DBSCAN, adding TCRdist sequence similarity when clustering within HLA-allele-positive subsets. Repertoires with fewer than 30,000 or more than 120,000 public chains were left out of co-occurrence clustering, as were several repertoires with anomalous nucleotide sharing. This immuneACCESS table, as held by TCRdb, lists in-frame sequences with V and J called but not all clones. Of the missing ones, under half trace to an unresolved V gene in checked studies; the others have no known cause. D and trimming were read from the DNA, whereas the V and J calls and clone size are those reported in that table. The sample table lists about 77,000 clones, about 80% of them with a count of one. About 3.5% of the sample is held by the ten biggest clonotypes.

The cohort comprised 710 or so healthy bone marrow donors. At the time of sampling, every cohort member was nominally healthy, though immune exposures that went unrecorded were likely present. The donor was CMV seronegative and was included in the group of about 350 seronegative cohort members. Every donor gave a peripheral blood sample, and the peripheral blood mononuclear cells from that sample were used for TCR beta sequencing. The Qiagen DNeasy Blood Extraction Kit was used to extract genomic DNA from the blood cell samples. Broader findings and caveats from the paper: An association between a missense DCLRE1C variant and V-gene and J-gene trimming of TCR beta chains was found in a later genetic analysis and replicated in an independent cohort. According to the authors, the approach could potentially be generalized to other disease states and immunological phenotypes. A later genetic analysis reported fewer N-insertions in productive TCRs among donors in an Asian-associated ancestry cluster than the roughly 700-donor mean. In a later analysis, TCR association rates were found to vary across HLA loci, with the most associated TCRs seen for DRB1 alleles and the fewest for HLA-C alleles. Immune exposure information for the cohort was limited to CMV serostatus. Assigning TCR associations to individual alleles was difficult when HLA alleles, especially DR and DQ, strongly co-occurred. Some IMGT-functional V segments, including TRBV6-2 and TRBV6-3, could not be told apart with the 87-base-pair reads, so those segments were excluded. Several of the top co-occurrence clusters appeared to be linked to parvovirus B19, influenza, CMV and Epstein-Barr virus, according to a later analysis. Three of the identified cytomegalovirus-associated TCR beta chains were confirmed in vitro to be specific for cytomegalovirus antigens. The earlier analysis of about 600 of the donors excluded some 15 rarely observed V segments, including chromosome 9 orphons, because counts were too low. In an earlier analysis of 450 to 750 of the donors, most TCR beta V segments appeared in productive rearrangements about 90% or about 30% of the time, broadly matching IMGT annotations. The cohort was sequenced for TCR beta chains only, and without alpha or paired-chain data the features that could be detected were limited. A cluster of highly shared sequence variants was judged likely to be a technical artifact of the sequencing pipeline. In both the original and validation cohorts, the classifier was reported to diagnose cytomegalovirus status with high specificity and sensitivity. Most TCR sequences were seen in very few donors, while some public TCRs were found in many individuals. HLA typing was unavailable for some donors at each locus, so association tests used only the typed subset. A further reported finding was that TCR beta sequences accurately predicted the HLA-A and HLA-B alleles for most subjects in the first cohort. In a later analysis, HLA-associated TCR beta chains were found to be more clonally expanded and to have lower generation probabilities than equally common non-associated chains. In a later analysis, most CMV-associated TCR beta chains were found to appear HLA-restricted, with HLA associations seemingly driven largely by CMV exposure. The study gave a list of 150 to 200 TCR beta chains associated with cytomegalovirus. In a later analysis, some 17,000 TCR beta sequences were associated with specific HLA alleles at a false discovery rate of 0.05. Linkage disequilibrium might explain the correlated functional status among segregating V segments, but an unknown experimental factor could not be ruled out. Presence/absence analyses assumed roughly uniform sequencing depth across donors, an assumption that may not hold.

The TCR originated in a man aged 35 to 55 in good health and CMV-seronegative. In this chain, TRBV27 is recombined with TRBJ1-5; perhaps TRBD1 is the D gene, with 6 bases matching. Specimen: PBMCs. The bases read TGTGCCAGCAGTCGAACAGGGTCGGATCAGCCCCAGCATTTT. This translates into CASSRTGSDQPQHF.